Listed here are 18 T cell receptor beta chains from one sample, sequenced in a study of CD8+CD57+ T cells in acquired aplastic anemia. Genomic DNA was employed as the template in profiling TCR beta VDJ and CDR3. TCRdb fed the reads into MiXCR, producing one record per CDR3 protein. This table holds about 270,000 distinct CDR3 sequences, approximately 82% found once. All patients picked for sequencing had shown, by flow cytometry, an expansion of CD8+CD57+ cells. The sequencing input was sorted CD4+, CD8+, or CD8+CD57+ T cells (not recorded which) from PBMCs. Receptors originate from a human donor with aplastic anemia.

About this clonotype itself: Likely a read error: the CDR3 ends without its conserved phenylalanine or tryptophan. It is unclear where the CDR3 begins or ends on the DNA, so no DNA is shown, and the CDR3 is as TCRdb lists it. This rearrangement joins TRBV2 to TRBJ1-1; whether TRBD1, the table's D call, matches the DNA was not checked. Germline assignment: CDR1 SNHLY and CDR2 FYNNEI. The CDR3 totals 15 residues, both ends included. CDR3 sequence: CASGDGGTDTPDFCS.

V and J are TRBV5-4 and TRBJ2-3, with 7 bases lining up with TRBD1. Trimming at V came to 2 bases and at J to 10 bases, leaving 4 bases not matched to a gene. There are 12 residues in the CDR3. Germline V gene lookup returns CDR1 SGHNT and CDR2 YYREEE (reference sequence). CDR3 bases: TGTGCCAGCAGCTTCCGAGGGACAGCGCAGTATTTT. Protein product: CASSFRGTAQYF.

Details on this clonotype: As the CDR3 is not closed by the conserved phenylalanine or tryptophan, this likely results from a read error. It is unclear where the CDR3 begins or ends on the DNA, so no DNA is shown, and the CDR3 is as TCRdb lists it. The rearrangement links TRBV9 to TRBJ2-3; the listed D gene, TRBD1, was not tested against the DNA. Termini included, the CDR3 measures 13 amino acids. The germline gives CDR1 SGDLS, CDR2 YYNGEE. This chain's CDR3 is CASSPWGSGANVL.

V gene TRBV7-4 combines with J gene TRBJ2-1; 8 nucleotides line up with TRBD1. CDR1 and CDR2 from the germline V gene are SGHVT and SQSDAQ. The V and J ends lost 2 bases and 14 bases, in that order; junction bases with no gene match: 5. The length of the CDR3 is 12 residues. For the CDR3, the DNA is TGTGCCAGCAGCTTATCACAGGGGGAGAAGTTCTTC. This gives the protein CASSLSQGEKFF.

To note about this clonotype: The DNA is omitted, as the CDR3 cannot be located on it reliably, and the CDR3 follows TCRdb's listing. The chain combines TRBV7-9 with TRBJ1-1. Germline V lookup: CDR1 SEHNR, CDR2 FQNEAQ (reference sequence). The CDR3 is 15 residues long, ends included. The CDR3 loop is CASSAEAETQYFAFF.

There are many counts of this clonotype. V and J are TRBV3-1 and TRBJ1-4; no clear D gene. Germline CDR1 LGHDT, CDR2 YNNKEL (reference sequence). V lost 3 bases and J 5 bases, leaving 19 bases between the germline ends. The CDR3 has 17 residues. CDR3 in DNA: TGTGCCAGCAGCCAGGAAACACGTTCACGGCGAAATGAAAAACTGTTTTTT. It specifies CASSQETRSRRNEKLFF.

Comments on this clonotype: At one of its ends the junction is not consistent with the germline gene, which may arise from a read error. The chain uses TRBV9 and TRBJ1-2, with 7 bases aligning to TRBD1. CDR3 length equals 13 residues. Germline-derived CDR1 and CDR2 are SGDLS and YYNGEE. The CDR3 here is CASSGTGPGDEQF. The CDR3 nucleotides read TGTGCCAGCAGCGGGACAGGCCCAGGGGATGAGCAGTTC.

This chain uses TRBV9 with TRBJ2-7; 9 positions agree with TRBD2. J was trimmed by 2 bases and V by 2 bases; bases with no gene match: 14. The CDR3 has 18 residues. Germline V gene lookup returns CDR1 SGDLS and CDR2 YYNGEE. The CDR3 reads CASSVQTSGIDTPYEQYV. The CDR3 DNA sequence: TGTGCCAGCAGCGTCCAGACTAGCGGAATAGATACGCCCTACGAGCAGTACGTC.

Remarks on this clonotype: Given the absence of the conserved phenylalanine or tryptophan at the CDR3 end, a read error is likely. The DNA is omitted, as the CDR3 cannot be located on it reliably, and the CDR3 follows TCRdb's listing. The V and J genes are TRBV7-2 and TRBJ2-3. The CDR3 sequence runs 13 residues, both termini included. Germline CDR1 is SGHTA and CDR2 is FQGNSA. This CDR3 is CASSLDLIGNTES.

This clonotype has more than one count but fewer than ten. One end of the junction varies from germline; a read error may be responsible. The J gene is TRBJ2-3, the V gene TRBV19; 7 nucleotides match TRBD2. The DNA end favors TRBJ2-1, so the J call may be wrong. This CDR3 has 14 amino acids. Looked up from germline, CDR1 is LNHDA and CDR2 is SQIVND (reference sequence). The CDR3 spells CASSMGGGLGEQFF. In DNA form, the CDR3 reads TGTGCCAGCAGTATGGGGGGGGGTCTAGGTGAGCAGTTCTTC.

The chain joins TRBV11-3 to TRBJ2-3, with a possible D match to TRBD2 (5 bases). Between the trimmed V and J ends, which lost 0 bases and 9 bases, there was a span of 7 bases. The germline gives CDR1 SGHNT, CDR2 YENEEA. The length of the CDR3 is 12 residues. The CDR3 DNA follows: TGTGCCAGCAGCTTAGATCTAGCAACGCAGTATTTT. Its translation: CASSLDLATQYF.

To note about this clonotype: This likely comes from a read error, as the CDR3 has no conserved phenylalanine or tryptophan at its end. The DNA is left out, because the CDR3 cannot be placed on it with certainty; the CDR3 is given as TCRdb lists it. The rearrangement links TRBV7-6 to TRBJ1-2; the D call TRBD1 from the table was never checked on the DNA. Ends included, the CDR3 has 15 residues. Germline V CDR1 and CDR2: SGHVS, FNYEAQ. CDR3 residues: CASSLTGSADYDFTS.

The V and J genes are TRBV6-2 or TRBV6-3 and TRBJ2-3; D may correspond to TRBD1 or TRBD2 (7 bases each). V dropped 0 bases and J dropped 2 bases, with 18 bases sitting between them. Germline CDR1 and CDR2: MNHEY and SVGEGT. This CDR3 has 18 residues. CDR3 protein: CASSYSKGGGGLTDTQYF. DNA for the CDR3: TGTGCCAGCAGTTACTCGAAAGGGGGCGGGGGCCTCACAGATACGCAGTATTTT.

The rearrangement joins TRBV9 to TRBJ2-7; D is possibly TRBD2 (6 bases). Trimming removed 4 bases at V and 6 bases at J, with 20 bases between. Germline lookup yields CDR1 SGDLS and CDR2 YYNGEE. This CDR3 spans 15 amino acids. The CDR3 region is CASSLRGGVAGEQYF. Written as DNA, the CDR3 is TGTGCCAGCAGCCTCCGAGGAGGGGTGGCGGGCGAGCAGTACTTC.

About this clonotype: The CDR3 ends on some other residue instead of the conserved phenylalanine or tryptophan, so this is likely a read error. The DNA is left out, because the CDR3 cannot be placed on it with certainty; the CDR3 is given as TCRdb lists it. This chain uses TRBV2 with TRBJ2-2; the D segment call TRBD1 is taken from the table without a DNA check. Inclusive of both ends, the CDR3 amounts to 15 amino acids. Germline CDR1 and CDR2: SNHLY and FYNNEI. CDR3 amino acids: CASSGGGMNKQFFGP.

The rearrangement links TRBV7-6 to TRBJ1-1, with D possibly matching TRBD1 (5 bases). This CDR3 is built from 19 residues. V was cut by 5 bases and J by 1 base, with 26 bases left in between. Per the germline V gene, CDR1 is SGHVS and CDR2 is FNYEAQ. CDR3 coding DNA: TGTGCCAGCAGCCATGGAACCGACAGTTCCTCGGACCGGAACACTGAAGCTTTCTTT. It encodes CASSHGTDSSSDRNTEAFF.

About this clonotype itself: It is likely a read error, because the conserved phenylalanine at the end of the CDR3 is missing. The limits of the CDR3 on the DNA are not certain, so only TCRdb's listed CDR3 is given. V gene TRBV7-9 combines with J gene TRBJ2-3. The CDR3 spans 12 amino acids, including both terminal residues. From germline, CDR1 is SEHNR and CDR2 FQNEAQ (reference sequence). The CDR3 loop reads CASSVGSDTRDI.

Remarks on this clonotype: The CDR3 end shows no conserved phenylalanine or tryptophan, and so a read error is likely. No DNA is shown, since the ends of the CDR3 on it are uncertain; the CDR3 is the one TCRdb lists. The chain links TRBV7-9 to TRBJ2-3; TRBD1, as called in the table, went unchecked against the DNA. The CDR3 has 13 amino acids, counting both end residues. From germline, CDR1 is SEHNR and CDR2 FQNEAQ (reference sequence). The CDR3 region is CASSFERSGAHDD.